The rows below give T cell receptor beta chains drawn from one sample of a study of T cell responses to AZD1222 COVID-19 vaccine. TCRdb's copy holds only in-frame clones and misses some; the assay was immunoSEQ multiplex PCR. The data show about 120,000 clones, around 92% seen once. Here the sequenced sample was peripheral blood, taken on day 0 of AZD1222 vaccination. These receptors were obtained from an adult in good health. The CDR3 runs from the conserved cysteine through the conserved F or W. The D gene is left open where the match is weak. Clone size is shown for a subset of rows, as once, few, many or a class of expanded clone.

V: TRBV29-1
size: once
J: TRBJ1-4
D: NA
CDR3: CSVRGRSDLNEKLFF
DNA: TGCAGCGTTCGAGGACGTAGTGACCTCAATGAAAAACTGTTTTTT

V: TRBV30
size: NA
J: TRBJ2-1
D: TRBD2
CDR3: CAWSYGLAENEQFF
DNA: TGTGCCTGGAGTTATGGACTAGCCGAGAATGAGCAGTTCTTC

V: TRBV20-1
size: NA
J: TRBJ1-2
D: NA
CDR3: CSARDHYGYTF
DNA: TGCAGTGCTAGAGACCACTATGGCTACACCTTC

V: TRBV6-2/TRBV6-3
size: NA
J: TRBJ2-2
D: TRBD1
CDR3: CASSETGETGELFF
DNA: TGTGCCAGCAGCGAGACAGGGGAGACCGGGGAGCTGTTTTTT

V: TRBV10-3
size: NA
J: TRBJ2-7
D: TRBD1
CDR3: CAIQEGQALTSYEQYF
DNA: TGTGCCATACAAGAGGGACAGGCCTTAACCTCCTACGAGCAGTACTTC

V: TRBV19
size: NA
J: TRBJ1-2
D: TRBD1
CDR3: CASSSPNRGSEYGYTF
DNA: TGTGCCAGTAGTAGCCCAAACAGGGGAAGTGAATATGGCTACACCTTC

V: TRBV6-5
size: NA
J: TRBJ2-5
D: TRBD1
CDR3: CASSLMTGPRETQYF
DNA: TGTGCCAGCAGCCTTATGACAGGGCCGAGAGAGACCCAGTACTTC

V: TRBV11-2
size: once
J: TRBJ2-5
D: NA
CDR3: CASSRSRGPGETQYF
DNA: TGTGCCAGCAGCCGATCGCGGGGGCCGGGGGAGACCCAGTACTTC

V: TRBV5-1
size: NA
J: TRBJ2-5
D: NA
CDR3: CASSLADSRETQYF
DNA: TGCGCCAGCAGCTTGGCCGACAGTCGGGAGACCCAGTACTTC

V: TRBV7-6
size: NA
J: TRBJ2-7
D: NA
CDR3: CASSPRTGTPERLYEQYF
DNA: TGTGCCAGCAGCCCCCGAACCGGGACACCGGAGCGACTTTACGAGCAGTACTTC

V: TRBV7-2
size: NA
J: TRBJ2-7
D: TRBD1
CDR3: CASSKRQGAYEQYF
DNA: TGTGCCAGCAGCAAACGGCAGGGGGCCTACGAGCAGTACTTC

V: TRBV5-6
size: NA
J: TRBJ1-1
D: NA
CDR3: CASSIQGVDTEAFF
DNA: TGTGCCAGCTCCATACAGGGTGTGGACACTGAAGCTTTCTTT

V: TRBV13
size: NA
J: TRBJ1-4
D: NA
CDR3: CASSPPGMNEKLFF
DNA: TGTGCCAGCAGCCCCCCGGGGATGAATGAAAAACTGTTTTTT

V: TRBV27
size: few
J: TRBJ2-7
D: TRBD1
CDR3: CASGSQGVSSYEQYF
DNA: TGTGCCAGCGGTTCACAGGGGGTGAGCTCCTACGAGCAGTACTTC

V: TRBV6-5
size: NA
J: TRBJ1-1
D: NA
CDR3: CASRSSQVEAFF
DNA: TGTGCCAGCAGATCATCCCAGGTGGAAGCTTTCTTT

V: TRBV4-1
size: NA
J: TRBJ1-2
D: NA
CDR3: CASSQDHEGYGYTF
DNA: TGCGCCAGCAGCCAAGATCACGAAGGCTATGGCTACACCTTC

V: TRBV10-3
size: few
J: TRBJ1-5
D: NA
CDR3: CAISEGGNQPQHF
DNA: TGTGCCATCAGTGAGGGAGGGAATCAGCCCCAGCATTTT

V: TRBV28
size: NA
J: TRBJ1-2
D: NA
CDR3: CATLGMLWGGYTF
DNA: TGTGCCACCCTTGGGATGCTTTGGGGTGGCTACACCTTC

V: TRBV18
size: NA
J: TRBJ1-6
D: NA
CDR3: CASSPQEGVLSPLHF
DNA: TGTGCCAGCTCACCACAGGAGGGGGTCCTTTCACCCCTCCACTTT

V: TRBV11-2
size: NA
J: TRBJ2-7
D: NA
CDR3: CASSLGSGFYEQYF
DNA: TGTGCCAGCAGCTTAGGCTCTGGATTCTACGAGCAGTACTTC

V: TRBV7-6
size: NA
J: TRBJ2-7
D: TRBD2
CDR3: CASSSRPGLAGNEQYF
DNA: TGTGCCAGCAGCTCAAGACCGGGACTAGCGGGAAACGAGCAGTACTTC

V: TRBV19
size: NA
J: TRBJ2-7
D: TRBD2
CDR3: CASSMRGSKSYEQYF
DNA: TGTGCCAGTAGTATGCGCGGGAGTAAGTCCTACGAGCAGTACTTC

V: TRBV28
size: NA
J: TRBJ2-1
D: TRBD2
CDR3: CASQREGGNEQFF
DNA: TGTGCCAGCCAGCGGGAGGGAGGGAATGAGCAGTTCTTC

V: TRBV6-4
size: NA
J: TRBJ2-1
D: TRBD2
CDR3: CASSEGEREREEQFF
DNA: TGTGCCAGCAGTGAGGGGGAGCGGGAGCGGGAGGAGCAGTTCTTC

V: TRBV4-3
size: NA
J: TRBJ1-1
D: NA
CDR3: CASSQDIWVMNTEAFF
DNA: TGCGCCAGCAGCCAAGATATTTGGGTTATGAACACTGAAGCTTTCTTT

V: TRBV5-1
size: NA
J: TRBJ1-4
D: NA
CDR3: CASSFSSGRGLNEKLFF
DNA: TGCGCCAGCAGCTTCTCATCTGGCAGGGGATTGAATGAAAAACTGTTTTTT

V: TRBV2
size: NA
J: TRBJ2-7
D: TRBD1
CDR3: CASEYGQGLEQYF
DNA: TGTGCCAGCGAGTACGGACAGGGCCTCGAGCAGTACTTC

V: TRBV9
size: NA
J: TRBJ1-6
D: TRBD1
CDR3: CASSPTGGLSSPLHF
DNA: TGTGCCAGCAGCCCCACAGGGGGCCTTTCATCACCCCTCCACTTT

V: TRBV28
size: NA
J: TRBJ2-5
D: NA
CDR3: CASSSTRGRHF
DNA: TGTGCCAGCAGTTCGACCCGGGGGCGTCACTTC

V: TRBV4-3
size: once
J: TRBJ1-1
D: NA
CDR3: CASSFGGAKNTEAFF
DNA: TGCGCCAGCAGCTTCGGGGGGGCTAAGAACACTGAAGCTTTCTTT

V: TRBV7-6
size: NA
J: TRBJ1-2
D: NA
CDR3: CASSLAGAGGYTF
DNA: TGTGCCAGCAGCTTAGCAGGGGCGGGTGGCTACACCTTC

V: TRBV19
size: NA
J: TRBJ1-2
D: TRBD1
CDR3: CASTLSPTGANGYTF
DNA: TGTGCCAGTACGTTGTCCCCAACAGGGGCAAATGGCTACACCTTC

V: TRBV6-5
size: NA
J: TRBJ2-1
D: NA
CDR3: CASSPRRAADNEQFF
DNA: TGTGCCAGCAGTCCCCGACGAGCTGCCGACAATGAGCAGTTCTTC

V: TRBV20-1
size: NA
J: TRBJ1-1
D: NA
CDR3: CSASGVLAEAFF
DNA: TGCAGTGCTAGTGGAGTGTTGGCTGAAGCTTTCTTT

V: TRBV15
size: NA
J: TRBJ1-4
D: TRBD1
CDR3: CATSRGGQENEKLFF
DNA: TGTGCCACCAGCAGAGGGGGACAGGAGAATGAAAAACTGTTTTTT

V: TRBV7-9
size: NA
J: TRBJ2-2
D: NA
CDR3: CASSADIIANTGELFF
DNA: TGTGCCAGCAGCGCAGACATAATTGCGAACACCGGGGAGCTGTTTTTT

V: TRBV5-6
size: NA
J: TRBJ2-7
D: TRBD1
CDR3: CASSLARGQALTEFLEQYF
DNA: TGTGCCAGCAGCTTGGCCAGAGGACAGGCTTTAACGGAATTTTTGGAGCAGTACTTC

V: TRBV30
size: NA
J: TRBJ2-7
D: NA
CDR3: CAWSVVQSDEQYF
DNA: TGTGCCTGGAGTGTTGTCCAGTCGGACGAGCAGTACTTC

V: TRBV28
size: NA
J: TRBJ2-3
D: NA
CDR3: CASSPYQTDTQYF
DNA: TGTGCCAGCAGTCCCTACCAAACAGATACGCAGTATTTT

V: TRBV5-7
size: once
J: TRBJ2-7
D: NA
CDR3: CASSLISYEQYF
DNA: TGTGCCAGCAGCTTAATCTCCTACGAGCAGTACTTC

V: TRBV27
size: NA
J: TRBJ2-1
D: NA
CDR3: CASSLSILVHNEQFF
DNA: TGTGCCAGCAGTTTGTCCATTTTAGTCCACAATGAGCAGTTCTTC

V: TRBV27
size: NA
J: TRBJ2-7
D: NA
CDR3: CASSDQGPSQEQYF
DNA: TGTGCCAGCAGTGACCAGGGCCCTTCACAAGAGCAGTACTTC

V: TRBV7-6
size: NA
J: TRBJ2-1
D: NA
CDR3: CASSLEGFGDEQFF
DNA: TGTGCCAGCAGCTTAGAAGGGTTTGGCGATGAGCAGTTCTTC

V: TRBV6-5
size: NA
J: TRBJ2-7
D: NA
CDR3: CASSPWGDSTYEQYF
DNA: TGTGCCAGCAGTCCTTGGGGGGACTCAACCTACGAGCAGTACTTC

V: TRBV19
size: NA
J: TRBJ2-7
D: NA
CDR3: CASSIEGRANEQYF
DNA: TGTGCCAGTAGTATAGAGGGCAGGGCCAACGAGCAGTACTTC

V: TRBV2
size: NA
J: TRBJ1-2
D: NA
CDR3: CASSGGGADGYTF
DNA: TGTGCCAGCAGTGGGGGTGGAGCGGATGGCTACACCTTC

V: TRBV5-3
size: NA
J: TRBJ2-1
D: NA
CDR3: CARNPLGSDEQFF
DNA: TGTGCCAGGAACCCCCTGGGGAGCGATGAGCAGTTCTTC

V: TRBV5-1
size: NA
J: TRBJ2-2
D: NA
CDR3: CASGEKTGYTGELFF
DNA: TGCGCCAGCGGCGAAAAAACGGGGTATACCGGGGAGCTGTTTTTT

V: TRBV2
size: NA
J: TRBJ1-5
D: NA
CDR3: CASRAPAPGNQPQHF
DNA: TGTGCCAGCAGGGCCCCGGCCCCAGGAAATCAGCCCCAGCATTTT

V: TRBV2
size: NA
J: TRBJ2-2
D: TRBD2
CDR3: CASRGLAVNTGELFF
DNA: TGTGCCAGCAGGGGACTAGCGGTAAACACCGGGGAGCTGTTTTTT

V: TRBV18
size: NA
J: TRBJ2-7
D: NA
CDR3: CASSPSGSSYEQYF
DNA: TGTGCCAGCTCACCTAGCGGAAGCTCCTACGAGCAGTACTTC

V: TRBV6-2/TRBV6-3
size: NA
J: TRBJ1-1
D: TRBD1
CDR3: CASSPTGGQGAFF
DNA: TGTGCCAGCAGTCCCACAGGGGGCCAAGGGGCTTTCTTT